These 27 T cell receptor beta chains were sequenced from one sample in a study of early T cells in non-severe SARS-CoV-2 infection. Each CDR3 protein is one row after TCRdb ran MiXCR on the 5' RACE reads. The data show some 60,000 distinct CDR3 sequences, around an eighth seen once. Sequenced sample: whole blood. These receptor sequences come from an adult who was a healthcare worker with PCR-confirmed SARS-CoV-2 infection or an uninfected control (not recorded which).

This clonotype was found many times. The J gene is TRBJ2-2, the V gene TRBV11-3; no clear D. The CDR3 runs 12 residues. Trimming pared 1 base from V and 8 bases from J, leaving 5 bases between. Germline V gene data show CDR1 as SGHNT and CDR2 as YENEEA. CDR3 coding DNA: TGTGCCAGCAGCTTAGGAGAGGGGGAGCTGTTTTTT. Encoded protein: CASSLGEGELFF.

At least ten counts were recorded for this clonotype. This chain connects TRBV29-1 to TRBJ1-1; D not resolved. V gave up 6 bases and J gave up 9 bases, with 11 bases separating them. Germline lookup yields CDR1 SQVTM and CDR2 ANQGSEA. The CDR3 consists of 10 residues. The CDR3 reads CSVTQAKAFF. The CDR3 DNA reads TGCAGCGTCACCCAAGCCAAAGCTTTCTTT.

This rearrangement joins TRBV14 to TRBJ2-1; D is perhaps TRBD1 or TRBD2 (5 bases each). V lost 6 bases and J 13 bases, leaving 19 bases between the germline ends. The germline gives CDR1 SGHDN, CDR2 FVKESK. CDR3 length equals 13 residues. CDR3: CASRSGTVLGQFF. CDR3 in DNA: TGTGCCAGCAGGTCCGGGACGGTCCTTGGTCAGTTCTTC.

A few counts support this clonotype. The chain links TRBV6-1 to TRBJ2-3; 7 bases map to TRBD2. CDR3 length equals 16 residues. Looked up from germline, CDR1 is MNHNS and CDR2 is SASEGT. J was trimmed by 2 bases and V by 6 bases; bases with no gene match: 11. CDR3: CASRDQSGANTDTQYF. The CDR3 bases are TGTGCCAGCAGAGACCAGAGCGGGGCAAACACAGATACGCAGTATTTT.

The rearrangement links TRBV7-9 to TRBJ2-7; 8 bases line up with TRBD2. The CDR3 is made up of 15 amino acids. V trimming: 5 bases; J trimming: 7 bases; junction bases outside the gene matches: 13. Germline loops: CDR1 SEHNR, CDR2 FQNEAQ (reference sequence). This CDR3 reads CASSPWPGLGREQYF. CDR3 DNA: TGTGCCAGCAGCCCCTGGCCGGGACTAGGGCGGGAGCAGTACTTC.

This clonotype was seen repeatedly, ten times or more. The chain carries TRBV7-3 and TRBJ1-1; a weak D match, TRBD1 (6 bases). Trimming removed 5 bases from V and 4 bases from J, with 11 bases in between. Germline V gives CDR1 SGHTA, CDR2 FQGTGA. There are 13 residues in the CDR3. In nucleotides, the CDR3 is TGTGCCAGCAGCGCCAGGGGCGGCACTGAAGCTTTCTTT. As protein: CASSARGGTEAFF.

This clonotype was detected only a few times. The chain combines TRBV2 with TRBJ2-1, with TRBD2 matching over 13 bases. V shed 4 bases and J 10 bases; nucleotides not matched to a gene: 13. The CDR3 runs to 17 residues. From germline, CDR1 is SNHLY and CDR2 FYNNEI. CDR3 bases: TGTGCCAGCAGTGGCTGGGGACTAGCGGGGCCCACGTGGGAGCAGTTCTTC. Its protein product is CASSGWGLAGPTWEQFF.

A word on this clonotype: Since a much larger clone is just one base distant, this may be a read error. The chain combines TRBV6-5 with TRBJ2-7, with 9 bases identical to TRBD2. CDR1 is MNHEY and CDR2 is SVGAGI in the germline V gene. The V gene end was trimmed by 6 bases and the J gene end by 9 bases; junction bases not matched to a gene: 6. The CDR3 length is 12 residues. In DNA, the CDR3 is TGTGCCAGCAGCCTAGCGGGACACAGGCAGTACTTC. It is translated as CASSLAGHRQYF.

This clonotype was counted many times. The chain combines TRBV12-3 or TRBV12-4 with TRBJ1-1, with a possible D match to TRBD1 (6 bases). This CDR3 is 15 amino acids long. V dropped 5 bases and J dropped 1 base, with 14 bases sitting between them. CDR3 DNA sequence: TGTGCCAGCAGTCGGGACATTGCCCCGAACACTGAAGCTTTCTTT. It yields the protein CASSRDIAPNTEAFF.

This clonotype was counted at least ten times. The V call is TRBV6-6, the J call TRBJ2-7; 7 bases are a match to TRBD2. The V gene's germline CDR1 is MNHNY and CDR2 SVGAGI (reference sequence). This CDR3 region has 14 residues. Losses at the gene ends were 6 bases for V and 3 bases for J; bases not matched to a gene: 8. The CDR3 coding sequence is TGTGCCAGCAGACCCGGGACTAACAGCTACGAGCAGTACTTC. Translation gives CASRPGTNSYEQYF.

There are many counts of this clonotype. The rearrangement joins TRBV12-3 or TRBV12-4 to TRBJ1-4; 10 bases line up with TRBD1. The CDR3 extends over 16 amino acids. The ends lost 3 bases at V and 3 bases at J; junction bases unmatched: 4. For the CDR3, the DNA is TGTGCCAGCAGTTTGGGGGACAGGGGCTCTAATGAAAAACTGTTTTTT. Amino acids: CASSLGDRGSNEKLFF.

This clonotype was counted many times. This chain uses TRBV5-4 with TRBJ1-1; D gene uncertain. The V gene lost 4 bases and the J gene lost 3 bases, with 16 bases spanning the gap. Germline CDR1 is SGHNT and CDR2 is YYREEE (reference sequence). This CDR3 is 15 amino acids long. CDR3 sequence: CASSPRTYRDTEAFF. The CDR3 region has the DNA TGTGCCAGCAGCCCTAGGACCTATCGAGACACTGAAGCTTTCTTT.

This clonotype was found many times. This rearrangement joins TRBV21-1 to TRBJ1-1; no check of the table's D call, TRBD1, against the DNA was made. TRBV21-1 constitutes a pseudogene. The CDR3 is 14 residues long. This CDR3 is CASSIQGTLALGPF. DNA for the CDR3: TGTGCCAGCAGCATACAGGGGACCTTAGCCCTTGGGCCTTTT.

This clonotype was found once. V gene TRBV6-5 combines with J gene TRBJ2-7; 8 bases agree with TRBD2. With 7 bases clipped from V and 12 bases from J, the junction kept 11 bases outside the gene matches. This CDR3 is 12 amino acids long. From germline, CDR1 is MNHEY and CDR2 SVGAGI. The CDR3 here is CASNSGTSVVYF. CDR3 DNA sequence: TGTGCCAGCAATAGCGGGACCAGCGTTGTGTACTTC.

This clonotype was seen a handful of times. The chain joins TRBV7-9 to TRBJ1-3; no reliable D call. Germline V gives CDR1 SEHNR, CDR2 FQNEAQ (reference sequence). The length of the CDR3 is 15 residues. Trimming pared 5 bases from V and 2 bases from J, leaving 13 bases between. The CDR3 nucleotides read TGTGCCAGCAGCACCCCCCGCGGGACTGGAAACACCATATATTTT. Translating it yields CASSTPRGTGNTIYF.

This clonotype has more than one count but fewer than ten. The chain couples TRBV10-3 to TRBJ2-7; D is unclear. Trimming removed 1 base from V and 3 bases from J, with 10 bases in between. The germline gives CDR1 ENHRY, CDR2 SYGVKD. There are 14 residues in the CDR3. This chain's CDR3 is CAISELKFSYEQYF. The CDR3 DNA reads TGTGCCATCAGTGAGTTAAAGTTCAGCTACGAGCAGTACTTC.

This clonotype occurred a few times. The gene calls are TRBV5-1 and TRBJ2-7; weak D call: TRBD1 (6 bases). The CDR3 is 15 amino acids. V shed 4 bases and J shed 3 bases, with 17 bases lying between them. Germline V gives CDR1 SGHRS, CDR2 YFSETQ. CDR3: CASSPKGELGYEQYF. CDR3 in DNA: TGCGCCAGCAGCCCGAAGGGGGAGCTGGGCTACGAGCAGTACTTC.

This clonotype was seen repeatedly, ten times or more. The chain joins TRBV11-3 to TRBJ2-2; D is perhaps TRBD2 (5 bases). Germline V gene data show CDR1 as SGHNT and CDR2 as YENEEA. This CDR3 comprises 15 residues. V was shortened by 5 bases and J by 7 bases, with 17 bases between the two germline ends. The CDR3 loop is CASSVGILALGELFF. The CDR3 DNA is TGTGCCAGCAGCGTCGGGATTTTGGCGCTCGGGGAGCTGTTTTTT.

This chain joins TRBV5-1 and TRBJ1-4; no reliable D call. The CDR3 is 13 amino acids. The V gene lost 0 bases and the J gene lost 7 bases, with 7 bases spanning the gap. CDR1 and CDR2 (germline): SGHRS, YFSETQ. For the CDR3, the DNA is TGCGCCAGCAGCTTGGGCGGGCTTGAAAAACTGTTTTTT. Its translation: CASSLGGLEKLFF.

The chain is built from TRBV28 and TRBJ1-5; TRBD1 aligns across 12 bases. After removal of 5 bases from V and 6 bases from J, the junction contained 8 bases not matched to a gene. The CDR3 totals 16 residues. Germline V lookup: CDR1 MDHEN, CDR2 SYDVKM. CDR3 loop: CASSTPGQGAGQPQHF. The CDR3 DNA reads as TGTGCCAGCAGTACTCCGGGACAGGGGGCGGGTCAGCCCCAGCATTTT.

This clonotype qualifies as medium-sized. The V and J genes are TRBV12-3 or TRBV12-4 and TRBJ2-7; D is possibly TRBD1 (6 bases). The CDR3 sequence is 14 residues long. Between the trimmed V and J ends, which lost 6 bases and 0 bases, there was a span of 12 bases. CDR3 amino acids: CASSNSGDSYEQYF. The CDR3 DNA is TGTGCCAGCAGCAACTCAGGGGACTCCTACGAGCAGTACTTC.

V gene TRBV6-4 combines with J gene TRBJ1-1; D is uncertain. CDR3 length: 13 residues. The ends were cut back, 5 bases at V and 0 bases at J, with 7 bases in the middle. Germline V gives CDR1 MRHNA, CDR2 SNTAGT. In DNA, the CDR3 is TGTGCCAGCAGTACGGACCTGAACACTGAAGCTTTCTTT. Translated, it gives CASSTDLNTEAFF.

This clonotype has at least ten counts. The genes are TRBV5-6 and TRBJ1-5; D is unresolved. Trimming pared 2 bases from V and 0 bases from J, leaving 9 bases between. Germline assignment: CDR1 SGHDT and CDR2 YYEEEE. This CDR3 contains 15 residues. The CDR3 is CASSFWQHSNQPQHF. CDR3 sequence (DNA): TGTGCCAGCAGCTTTTGGCAGCATAGCAATCAGCCCCAGCATTTT.

This clonotype was observed a handful of times. This chain uses TRBV6-2 or TRBV6-3 with TRBJ2-7, with D possibly TRBD2 on 6 matching bases. The V gene's germline CDR1 is MNHEY and CDR2 SVGEGT. The germline V and J ends were trimmed by 5 bases and 6 bases, with 11 bases remaining between them. CDR3 length: 12 residues. CDR3 amino acids: CASSRRAVEQYF. The DNA of the CDR3 is TGTGCCAGCAGTCGGAGGGCCGTCGAGCAGTACTTC.

This clonotype was seen at least ten times. The CDR3 loop is CASSLGTGRLYNEQFF. For the CDR3, the DNA is TGCGCCAGCAGCTTGGGCACGGGTAGGCTCTACAATGAGCAGTTCTTC. V gene TRBV5-1 combines with J gene TRBJ2-1; unclear D gene. The CDR3 consists of 16 residues. Germline lookup yields CDR1 SGHRS and CDR2 YFSETQ. The V end lost 0 bases, the J end lost 3 bases, and 13 bases lay between the germline ends.

The DNA for the CDR3 is TGCAGCGTTTTTGTTGTTTGGGCAGATACGCAGTATTTT. It specifies CSVFVVWADTQYF. The gene calls are TRBV29-1 and TRBJ2-3; D gene unclear. Germline V gives CDR1 SQVTM, CDR2 ANQGSEA. The CDR3 is 13 amino acids. Trimming shortened V by 5 bases and J by 4 bases, and 13 bases separated the two germline ends.

This clonotype was found a few times. The gene calls are TRBV28 and TRBJ1-5; TRBD1 is a possible D gene (6 bases). The V gene's germline CDR1 is MDHEN and CDR2 SYDVKM. The CDR3 runs to 16 residues. Between the trimmed V and J ends, which lost 6 bases and 1 base, there was a span of 16 bases. The CDR3 loop is CASSLPRQASNQPQHF. As DNA, the CDR3 is TGTGCCAGCAGCCTCCCTCGACAGGCGAGCAATCAGCCCCAGCATTTT.